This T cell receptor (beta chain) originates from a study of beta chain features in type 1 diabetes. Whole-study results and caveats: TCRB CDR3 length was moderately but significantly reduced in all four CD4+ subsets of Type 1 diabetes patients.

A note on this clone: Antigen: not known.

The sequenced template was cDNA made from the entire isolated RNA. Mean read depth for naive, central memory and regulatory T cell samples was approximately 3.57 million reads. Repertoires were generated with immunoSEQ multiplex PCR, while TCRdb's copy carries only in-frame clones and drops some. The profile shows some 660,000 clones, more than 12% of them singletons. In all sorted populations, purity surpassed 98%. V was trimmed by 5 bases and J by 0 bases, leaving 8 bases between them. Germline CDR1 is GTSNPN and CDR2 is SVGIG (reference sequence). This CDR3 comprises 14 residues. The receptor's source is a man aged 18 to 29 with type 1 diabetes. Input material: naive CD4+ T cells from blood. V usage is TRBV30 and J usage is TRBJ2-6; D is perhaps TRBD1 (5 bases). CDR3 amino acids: CAWDSSSGANVLTF. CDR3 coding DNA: TGTGCCTGGGACAGCAGCTCTGGGGCCAACGTCCTGACTTTC.